One and the same sample provided the 26 T cell receptor beta chains below, sequenced in a study of blood T cell repertoires in COVID-19. Repertoires were generated with immunoSEQ multiplex PCR, while TCRdb's copy carries only in-frame clones and drops some. The profile covers 390,000 or so clones, with around 87% appearing a single time and about 1% taken by the ten largest. Sequenced: PBMCs or T cells enriched from blood (not recorded which). All receptors derive from a man aged 18 to 29 who had recovered from COVID-19.

The chain combines TRBV7-6 with TRBJ1-5, with TRBD1 as a possible D gene (6 bases). Trimming cost V 2 bases and J 6 bases, with 14 bases left between them. The CDR3 runs to 15 residues. CDR1 is SGHVS, CDR2 FNYEAQ, per germline. CDR3 DNA: TGTGCCAGCAGCTTAATCACAGGGCTCAGTCAGCCCCAGCATTTT. Amino acids: CASSLITGLSQPQHF.

This rearrangement joins TRBV18 to TRBJ2-1; 8 bases are shared with TRBD2. The J segment lost 8 bases and the V segment lost 3 bases, leaving 9 bases of the junction unmatched. The CDR3 length is 15 residues. Germline CDR1 KGHSH, CDR2 LQKENI. The CDR3: CASSPQGLASHEQFF. CDR3 bases: TGTGCCAGCTCACCGCAAGGACTAGCTTCCCATGAGCAGTTCTTC.

The chain joins TRBV4-3 to TRBJ1-4; D perhaps matches TRBD1 (6 bases). CDR3 length: 16 residues. Germline V gene sequence: CDR1 LGHNA, CDR2 YSLEER. V was pared by 1 base and J by 3 bases, with 12 bases between. CDR3 in DNA: TGCGCCAGCAGCCAAGGAAATGCAGGGGCTAATGAAAAACTGTTTTTT. Its translation: CASSQGNAGANEKLFF.

In this sample, this clone turned up once. The V gene is TRBV4-1, the J gene TRBJ1-5; D gene uncertain. Looked up from germline, CDR1 is MGHRA and CDR2 is YSYEKL. This CDR3 comprises 16 residues. The ends were cut back, 2 bases at V and 3 bases at J, with 14 bases in the middle. This CDR3 is CASSQSSAGINQPQHF. CDR3 DNA sequence: TGCGCCAGCAGCCAAAGCTCGGCAGGAATCAATCAGCCCCAGCATTTT.

The chain couples TRBV5-1 to TRBJ2-3; TRBD1 aligns across 10 bases. With 0 bases clipped from V and 4 bases from J, the junction kept 8 bases outside the gene matches. Germline V gives CDR1 SGHRS, CDR2 YFSETQ. This CDR3 spans 17 amino acids. The CDR3 DNA is TGCGCCAGCAGCTTGGCCATTGGGACAGGGGTCGCAGATACGCAGTATTTT. It yields the protein CASSLAIGTGVADTQYF.

This clone has just one count. Distinct nucleotide sequences in the sample also encode this CDR3. The V gene is TRBV3-1 (or the pseudogene TRBV3-2), the J gene TRBJ1-5; D ambiguous. V was pared by 1 base and J by 3 bases, with 7 bases between. Germline V gives CDR1 LGHDT, CDR2 YNNKEL (reference sequence). The CDR3 totals 14 residues. The CDR3 DNA reads as TGTGCCAGCAGCCAAGCTGGCTCCAATCAGCCCCAGCATTTT. Residues: CASSQAGSNQPQHF.

V and J are TRBV24-1 and TRBJ2-1; 10 nucleotides agree with TRBD2. Germline assignment: CDR1 KGHDR and CDR2 SFDVKD. This CDR3 contains 18 residues. J lost 0 bases, V lost 5 bases, and 9 bases had no gene match. The CDR3: CATSGPGLAVSSYNEQFF. The CDR3 DNA follows: TGTGCCACCAGTGGTCCCGGACTAGCGGTCAGCTCCTACAATGAGCAGTTCTTC.

In regard to this clone: The sample has other DNA sequences that encode this CDR3 too. The chain links TRBV24-1 to TRBJ2-7; 10 nucleotides align to TRBD1. CDR1 is KGHDR, CDR2 SFDVKD, per germline. With 7 bases clipped from V and 0 bases from J, the junction kept 2 bases outside the gene matches. The CDR3 covers 14 residues. The DNA of the CDR3 is TGTGCCACCAGCCGGACAGGGGGCTCCTACGAGCAGTACTTC. Residues: CATSRTGGSYEQYF.

The V gene is TRBV3-1 (or the pseudogene TRBV3-2), the J gene TRBJ1-2; D may be TRBD1 (6 bases). CDR1 is LGHDT and CDR2 is YNNKEL in the germline V gene (reference sequence). V was trimmed by 4 bases and J by 4 bases, leaving 13 bases between them. The length of the CDR3 is 14 residues. The CDR3 sequence: CASSLSQGIYGYTF. The CDR3 DNA reads TGTGCCAGCAGCCTTTCACAGGGAATCTATGGCTACACCTTC.

The chain couples TRBV5-4 to TRBJ2-5, with 10 positions matching TRBD2. The V and J ends lost 2 bases and 4 bases, in that order; junction bases with no gene match: 14. The CDR3 totals 18 residues. The germline CDR1 and CDR2 sequences are SGHNT and YYREEE (reference sequence). CDR3 protein: CASSFGSGGMNLAETQYF. Here the CDR3 DNA reads TGTGCCAGCAGCTTTGGTAGCGGGGGGATGAACTTAGCAGAGACCCAGTACTTC. Supplemented by reference TRBV5-4 and TRBJ2-5, the full variable domain reads ETGVTQSPTHLIKTRGQQVTLRCSSQSGHNTVSWYQQALGQGPQFIFQYYREEENGRGNFPPRFSGLQFPNYSSELNVNALELDDSALYLCASSFGSGGMNLAETQYFGPGTRLLVL.

The chain combines TRBV2 with TRBJ1-1, with TRBD1 matching over 9 bases. The CDR3 extends over 16 amino acids. The J segment lost 3 bases and the V segment lost 4 bases, leaving 9 bases of the junction unmatched. Germline CDR1 reads SNHLY; CDR2 reads FYNNEI. The CDR3 spells CASSAGTGLTDTEAFF. DNA of the CDR3: TGTGCCAGCAGTGCTGGGACAGGGTTGACGGACACTGAAGCTTTCTTT.

The J gene is TRBJ2-5, the V gene TRBV5-4, with D possibly being TRBD2 (6 bases). Per germline, CDR1 SGHNT and CDR2 YYREEE (reference sequence). The CDR3 sequence is 14 residues long. V lost 9 bases to trimming and J lost 1 base, with 16 bases between them. The CDR3 nucleotides read TGTGCCACCTTGCCCCGGGGAGGCCAAGAGACCCAGTACTTC. Translation: CATLPRGGQETQYF.

The V gene is TRBV6-2 or TRBV6-3, the J gene TRBJ1-5, with 7 positions matching TRBD1. The CDR3 totals 20 residues. Germline V gene data show CDR1 as MNHEY and CDR2 as SVGEGT. Trimming at V came to 5 bases and at J to 1 base, leaving 20 bases not matched to a gene. CDR3 sequence: CASSQKGPVKGAKSNQPQHF. The CDR3 bases are TGTGCCAGCAGTCAAAAGGGCCCCGTGAAGGGGGCGAAGAGCAATCAGCCCCAGCATTTT.

The CDR3 here is CASSQDRVGGYTF. The CDR3 nucleotides are TGTGCCAGCAGTCAGGACAGGGTCGGCGGCTACACCTTC. The chain has TRBV12-3 or TRBV12-4 and TRBJ1-2; 8 bases are a match to TRBD1. The J segment lost 8 bases and the V segment lost 5 bases, leaving 7 bases of the junction unmatched. CDR3 size: 13 residues.

The genes are TRBV4-2 and TRBJ1-4, with a tentative D call TRBD1 (5 bases). Trimming stripped 1 base from V and 8 bases from J, with 11 bases between. Germline CDR1 LGHNA, CDR2 YNFKEQ. The CDR3 has 14 amino acids. CDR3 in DNA: TGTGCCAGCAGCCAAGGGCAGGGCCCCGAAAAACTGTTTTTT. It translates to CASSQGQGPEKLFF.

The CDR3 nucleotides read TGCGCCAGCAGCTTCGCCTTGGCTCAGGACACCGGGGAGCTGTTTTTT. It specifies CASSFALAQDTGELFF. The J gene is TRBJ2-2, the V gene TRBV5-1, with D uncertain. The CDR3 contains 16 residues. V was clipped by 2 bases and J by 3 bases, with 14 bases between them. Germline V gene data show CDR1 as SGHRS and CDR2 as YFSETQ.

The genes are TRBV18 and TRBJ1-1; no firm D call. The ends were cut back, 3 bases at V and 3 bases at J, with 17 bases in the middle. Germline V gene lookup returns CDR1 KGHSH and CDR2 LQKENI. The CDR3 totals 16 residues. The CDR3 is CASSPRRVSGDTEAFF. The CDR3 nucleotides are TGTGCCAGCTCACCTAGGAGAGTTAGCGGGGACACTGAAGCTTTCTTT.

The chain joins TRBV15 to TRBJ1-5; D is unclear. Germline V gene sequence: CDR1 LNHNV, CDR2 YYDKDF (reference sequence). The CDR3 contains 16 residues. The V end lost 0 bases, the J end lost 3 bases, and 12 bases lay between the germline ends. Here the CDR3 reads CATSRDWAGFNQPQHF. CDR3 coding DNA: TGTGCCACCAGCAGAGATTGGGCGGGGTTCAATCAGCCCCAGCATTTT.

This sequence joins TRBV7-9 and TRBJ1-2; D may be TRBD1 (6 bases). Trimming stripped 0 bases from V and 2 bases from J, with 10 bases between. Germline loops: CDR1 SEHNR, CDR2 FQNEAQ (reference sequence). The CDR3 totals 15 residues. The DNA of the CDR3 is TGTGCCAGCAGCTTAGCGACAGGACTCAACTATGGCTACACCTTC. The encoded protein is CASSLATGLNYGYTF. Based on the CDR3 plus reference TRBV7-9 and TRBJ1-2, the full variable domain is DTGVSQNPRHKITKRGQNVTFRCDPISEHNRLYWYRQTLGQGPEFLTYFQNEAQLEKSRLLSDRFSAERPKGSFSTLEIQRTEQGDSAMYLCASSLATGLNYGYTFGSGTRLTVV.

On this clone itself: One end of the junction does not line up with germline, which may come from a read error. The chain couples TRBV7-8 to TRBJ1-1; D is perhaps TRBD1 (5 bases). The CDR3 spans 14 residues. CDR1 is SGHVS and CDR2 is FQNEAQ in the germline V gene. CDR3 sequence reads: CASSSEGRNIEAFF. The DNA for the CDR3 is TGTGCCAGCAGCTCGGAGGGACGTAACATTGAAGCTTTCTTT.

The rearrangement uses TRBV3-1 (or the pseudogene TRBV3-2) and TRBJ2-3, with D hard to call. The CDR3 is 13 residues long. Germline lookup yields CDR1 LGHDT and CDR2 YNNKEL (reference sequence). The V end lost 1 base, the J end lost 2 bases, and 4 bases lay between the germline ends. The CDR3 DNA is TGTGCCAGCAGCCAAGGCGACACAGATACGCAGTATTTT. This codes for CASSQGDTDTQYF.

The J gene is TRBJ1-2, the V gene TRBV11-2; 9 bases align to TRBD1. Looked up from germline, CDR1 is SGHAT and CDR2 is FQNNGV. With 4 bases clipped from V and 7 bases from J, the junction kept 10 bases outside the gene matches. The CDR3 consists of 15 residues. The CDR3 sequence is CASSSYTGGRSGYTF. CDR3 nucleotide sequence: TGTGCCAGCAGCTCATATACAGGGGGCCGGAGTGGCTACACCTTC.

The J gene is TRBJ2-1, the V gene TRBV3-1 (or the pseudogene TRBV3-2); TRBD2 matches at 7 bases. The germline V gene encodes CDR1 LGHDT and CDR2 YNNKEL (reference sequence). The CDR3 covers 17 residues. V lost 0 bases to trimming and J lost 1 base; unmatched junction nucleotides: 6. CDR3 DNA: TGTGCCAGCAGCCAAGAAGGGAGCGGGGCTTCCTACAATGAGCAGTTCTTC. Its translation: CASSQEGSGASYNEQFF.

The chain combines TRBV6-5 with TRBJ2-1; D call uncertain. With 6 bases removed from V and 3 bases from J, the gap between germline ends came to 12 bases. There are 14 residues in the CDR3. Germline assignment: CDR1 MNHEY and CDR2 SVGAGI. The CDR3 DNA follows: TGTGCCAGCAGGGCCCAGGATTACTACAATGAGCAGTTCTTC. Translating it yields CASRAQDYYNEQFF.

The chain couples TRBV2 to TRBJ2-1, with a possible D match to TRBD1 (5 bases). This CDR3 has 12 amino acids. Germline V gene lookup returns CDR1 SNHLY and CDR2 FYNNEI. Trimming removed 6 bases at V and 6 bases at J, with 9 bases between. The CDR3 DNA sequence: TGTGCCAGCAGCCGCGACAGCAATGAGCAGTTCTTC. Protein product: CASSRDSNEQFF. Variable domain in full (rest from reference TRBV2 and TRBJ2-1): EPEVTQTPSHQVTQMGQEVILRCVPISNHLYFYWYRQILGQKVEFLVSFYNNEISEKSEIFDDQFSVERPDGSNFTLKIRSTKLEDSAMYFCASSRDSNEQFFGPGTRLTVL.

The CDR3 bases are TGTGCCAGCTCACCAATGCGGGATAATCAGCCCCAGCATTTT. Its translation: CASSPMRDNQPQHF. The chain links TRBV18 to TRBJ1-5; D uncertain. The V gene's germline CDR1 is KGHSH and CDR2 LQKENI. The CDR3 totals 14 residues. Trimming cost V 2 bases and J 4 bases, with 9 bases left between them.